The present TCR beta chain was sequenced within a study of blood T cell repertoires in COVID-19. CDR1 is SGDLS and CDR2 is YYNGEE in the germline V gene. The J segment lost 8 bases and the V segment lost 4 bases, leaving 11 bases of the junction unmatched. CDR3 length: 15 residues. Source study methods: Reference gene primer amplification gave nucleated cell count estimates. The table came from immunoSEQ multiplex PCR; TCRdb's copy has only in-frame clones and leaves some out. V, J and clone size reflect that table, while D and trimming were determined from the DNA. Of about 58,000 clones in the sample, 88% were seen once.

Sequencing used peripheral blood. The chain employs TRBV9 and TRBJ2-1; TRBD1 matches at 8 bases. This receptor was obtained from a woman aged 45-65 years with active or convalescent COVID-19. In nucleotides, the CDR3 is TGTGCCAGCAGCCCCGGGACAGGACCCTGGGATGAGCAGTTCTTC. It codes for CASSPGTGPWDEQFF.